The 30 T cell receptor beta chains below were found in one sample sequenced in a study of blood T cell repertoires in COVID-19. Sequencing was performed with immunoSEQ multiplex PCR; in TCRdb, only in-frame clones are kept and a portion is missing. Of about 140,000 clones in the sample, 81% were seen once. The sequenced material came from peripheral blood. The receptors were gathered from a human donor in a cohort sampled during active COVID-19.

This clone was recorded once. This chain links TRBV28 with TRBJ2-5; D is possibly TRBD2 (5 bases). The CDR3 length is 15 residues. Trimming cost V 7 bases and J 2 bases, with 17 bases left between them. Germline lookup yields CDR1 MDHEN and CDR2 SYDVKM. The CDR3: CASKLTWERQETQYF. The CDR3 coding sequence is TGTGCCAGCAAACTCACCTGGGAGCGGCAAGAGACCCAGTACTTC.

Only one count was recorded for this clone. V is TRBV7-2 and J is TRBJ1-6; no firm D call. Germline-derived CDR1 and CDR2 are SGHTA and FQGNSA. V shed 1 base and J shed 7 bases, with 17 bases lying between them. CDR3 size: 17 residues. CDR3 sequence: CASSLVFGNSLNSPLHF. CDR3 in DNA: TGTGCCAGCAGCTTAGTCTTCGGAAACAGTTTGAATTCACCCCTCCACTTT.

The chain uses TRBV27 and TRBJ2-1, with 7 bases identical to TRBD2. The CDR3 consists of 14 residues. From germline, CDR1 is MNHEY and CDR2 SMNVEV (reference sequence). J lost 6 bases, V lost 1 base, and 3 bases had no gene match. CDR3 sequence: CASSLFGTTNEQFF. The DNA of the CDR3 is TGTGCCAGCAGTTTATTCGGGACTACCAATGAGCAGTTCTTC.

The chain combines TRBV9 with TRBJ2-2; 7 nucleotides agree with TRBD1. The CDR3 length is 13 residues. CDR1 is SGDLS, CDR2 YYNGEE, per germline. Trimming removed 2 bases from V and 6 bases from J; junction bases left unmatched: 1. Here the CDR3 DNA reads TGTGCCAGCAGCGTCCAGGGGGCCGGGGAGCTGTTTTTT. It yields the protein CASSVQGAGELFF.

This CDR3 is CASVGQTGNTIYF. CDR3 in DNA: TGTGCCAGCGTGGGACAGACTGGAAACACCATATATTTT. The chain links TRBV7-9 to TRBJ1-3; 7 positions agree with TRBD1. Germline trimming cut 8 bases from V and 2 bases from J; bases unmatched to any gene: 3. This CDR3 has 13 residues. Germline V gene lookup returns CDR1 SEHNR and CDR2 FQNEAQ (reference sequence).

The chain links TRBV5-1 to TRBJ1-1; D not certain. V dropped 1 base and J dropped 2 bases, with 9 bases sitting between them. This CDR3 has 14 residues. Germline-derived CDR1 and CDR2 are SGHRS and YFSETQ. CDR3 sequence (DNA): TGCGCCAGCAGCTTGTCACAGATTAACACTGAAGCTTTCTTT. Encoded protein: CASSLSQINTEAFF.

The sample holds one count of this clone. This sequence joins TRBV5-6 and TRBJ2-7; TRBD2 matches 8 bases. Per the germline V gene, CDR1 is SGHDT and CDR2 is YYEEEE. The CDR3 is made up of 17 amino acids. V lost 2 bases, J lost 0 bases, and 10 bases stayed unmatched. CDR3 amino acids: CASSLGRASGSSYEQYF. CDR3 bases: TGTGCCAGCAGCTTAGGGCGGGCTAGCGGGTCCTCCTACGAGCAGTACTTC.

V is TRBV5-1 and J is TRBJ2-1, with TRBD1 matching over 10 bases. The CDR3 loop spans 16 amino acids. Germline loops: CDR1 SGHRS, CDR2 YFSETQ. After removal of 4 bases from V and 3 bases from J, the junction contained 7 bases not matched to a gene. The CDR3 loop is CASSLDGQGDYNEQFF. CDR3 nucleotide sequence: TGCGCCAGCAGCCTGGATGGACAGGGGGACTACAATGAGCAGTTCTTC.

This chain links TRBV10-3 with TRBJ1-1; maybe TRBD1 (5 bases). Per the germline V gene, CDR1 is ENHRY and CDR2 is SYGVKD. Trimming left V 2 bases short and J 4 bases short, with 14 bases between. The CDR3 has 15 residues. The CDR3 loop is CAISEHQGAGTEAFF. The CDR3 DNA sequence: TGTGCCATCAGTGAGCACCAGGGAGCGGGCACTGAAGCTTTCTTT.

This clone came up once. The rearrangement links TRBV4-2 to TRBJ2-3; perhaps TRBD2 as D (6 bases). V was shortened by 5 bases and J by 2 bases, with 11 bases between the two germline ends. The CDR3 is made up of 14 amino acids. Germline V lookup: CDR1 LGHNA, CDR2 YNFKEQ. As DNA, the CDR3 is TGTGCCAGCAGCGCGGGACTTTACACAGATACGCAGTATTTT. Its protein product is CASSAGLYTDTQYF.

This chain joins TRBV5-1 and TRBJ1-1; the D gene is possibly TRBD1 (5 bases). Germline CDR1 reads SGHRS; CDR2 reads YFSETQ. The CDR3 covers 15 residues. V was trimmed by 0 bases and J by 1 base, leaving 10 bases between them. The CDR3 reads CASSLGTQANTEAFF. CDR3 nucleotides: TGCGCCAGCAGCTTGGGAACACAGGCGAACACTGAAGCTTTCTTT.

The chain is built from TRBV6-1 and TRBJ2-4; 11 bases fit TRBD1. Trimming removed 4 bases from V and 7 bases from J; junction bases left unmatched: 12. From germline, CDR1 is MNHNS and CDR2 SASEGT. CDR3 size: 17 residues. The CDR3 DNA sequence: TGTGCCAGCAGTGTAGGGGACAGGGGGTCTTGGAGGAACATTCAGTACTTC. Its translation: CASSVGDRGSWRNIQYF.

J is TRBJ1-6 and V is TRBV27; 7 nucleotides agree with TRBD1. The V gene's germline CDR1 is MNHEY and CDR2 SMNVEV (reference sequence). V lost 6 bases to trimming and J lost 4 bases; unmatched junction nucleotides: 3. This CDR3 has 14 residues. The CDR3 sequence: CASSPTGYNSPLHF. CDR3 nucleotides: TGTGCCAGCAGCCCGACAGGGTATAATTCACCCCTCCACTTT.

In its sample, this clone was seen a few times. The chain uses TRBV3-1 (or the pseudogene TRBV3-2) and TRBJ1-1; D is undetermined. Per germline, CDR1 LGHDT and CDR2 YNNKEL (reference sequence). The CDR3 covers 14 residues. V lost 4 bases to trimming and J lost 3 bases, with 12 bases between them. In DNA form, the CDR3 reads TGTGCCAGCAGCCGCGAGGCTGGCCACACTGAAGCTTTCTTT. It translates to CASSREAGHTEAFF.

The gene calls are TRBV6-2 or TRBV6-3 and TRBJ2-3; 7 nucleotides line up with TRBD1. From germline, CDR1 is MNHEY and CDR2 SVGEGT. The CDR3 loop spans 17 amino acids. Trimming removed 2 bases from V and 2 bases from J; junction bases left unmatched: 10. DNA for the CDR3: TGTGCCAGCAGTTACCTCCGGACAGGCCTAGACACAGATACGCAGTATTTT. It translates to CASSYLRTGLDTDTQYF.

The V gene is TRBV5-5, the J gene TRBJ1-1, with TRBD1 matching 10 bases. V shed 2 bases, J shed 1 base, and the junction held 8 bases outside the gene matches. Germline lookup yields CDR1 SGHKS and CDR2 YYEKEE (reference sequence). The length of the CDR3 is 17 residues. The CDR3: CASSFVPGQGSNTEAFF. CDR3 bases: TGTGCCAGCAGCTTTGTGCCGGGACAGGGGTCGAACACTGAAGCTTTCTTT.

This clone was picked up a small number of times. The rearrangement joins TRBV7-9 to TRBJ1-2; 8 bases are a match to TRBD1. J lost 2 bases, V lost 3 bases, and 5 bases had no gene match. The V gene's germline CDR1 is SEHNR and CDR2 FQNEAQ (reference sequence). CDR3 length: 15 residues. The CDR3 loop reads CASSFPGQENYGYTF. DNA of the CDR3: TGTGCCAGCAGCTTTCCGGGACAGGAGAACTATGGCTACACCTTC.

The CDR3 DNA reads as TGTGCCAGTAGTACGGGGAGTACTGGGACCTACGAGCAGTACTTC. It encodes CASSTGSTGTYEQYF. The rearrangement links TRBV19 to TRBJ2-7; TRBD2 might be the D (5 bases). CDR3 length: 15 residues. Trimming left V 4 bases short and J 2 bases short, with 15 bases between. The V gene's germline CDR1 is LNHDA and CDR2 SQIVND (reference sequence).

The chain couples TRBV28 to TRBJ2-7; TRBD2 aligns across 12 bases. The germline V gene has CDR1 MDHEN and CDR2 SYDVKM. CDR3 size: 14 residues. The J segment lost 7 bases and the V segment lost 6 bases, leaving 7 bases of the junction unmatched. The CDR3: CASRTSGSQWEQYF. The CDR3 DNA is TGTGCCAGCAGGACTAGCGGGAGTCAGTGGGAGCAGTACTTC.

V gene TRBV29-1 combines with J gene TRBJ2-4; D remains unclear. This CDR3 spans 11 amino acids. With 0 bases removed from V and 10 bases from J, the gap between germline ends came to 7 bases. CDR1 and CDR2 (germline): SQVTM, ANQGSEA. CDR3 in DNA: TGCAGCGTTGAAGATGCACAGATTCAGTACTTC. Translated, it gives CSVEDAQIQYF.

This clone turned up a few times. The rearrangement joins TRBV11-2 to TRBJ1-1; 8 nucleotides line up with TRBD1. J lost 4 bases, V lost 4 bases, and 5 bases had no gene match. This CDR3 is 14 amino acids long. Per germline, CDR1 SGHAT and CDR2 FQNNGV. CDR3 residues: CASSWGQVGTEAFF. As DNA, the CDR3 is TGTGCCAGCAGCTGGGGACAGGTTGGCACTGAAGCTTTCTTT.

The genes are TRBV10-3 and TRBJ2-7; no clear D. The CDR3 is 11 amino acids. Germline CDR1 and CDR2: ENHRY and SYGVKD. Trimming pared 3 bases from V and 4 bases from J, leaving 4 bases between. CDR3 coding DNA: TGTGCCATCAGTGATATGTACGAGCAGTACTTC. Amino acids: CAISDMYEQYF.

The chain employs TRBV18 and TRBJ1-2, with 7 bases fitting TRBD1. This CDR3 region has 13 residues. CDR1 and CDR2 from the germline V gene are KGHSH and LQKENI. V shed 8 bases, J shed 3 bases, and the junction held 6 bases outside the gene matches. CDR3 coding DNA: TGTGCCAGCAGCCGACAGGGCGACTATGGCTACACCTTC. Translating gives CASSRQGDYGYTF.

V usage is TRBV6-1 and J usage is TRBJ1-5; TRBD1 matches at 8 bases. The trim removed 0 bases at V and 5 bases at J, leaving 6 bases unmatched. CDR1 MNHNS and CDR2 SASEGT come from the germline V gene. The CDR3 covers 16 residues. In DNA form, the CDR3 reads TGTGCCAGCAGTGAAGCCTCAACAGGGGGGTATCAGCCCCAGCATTTT. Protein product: CASSEASTGGYQPQHF.

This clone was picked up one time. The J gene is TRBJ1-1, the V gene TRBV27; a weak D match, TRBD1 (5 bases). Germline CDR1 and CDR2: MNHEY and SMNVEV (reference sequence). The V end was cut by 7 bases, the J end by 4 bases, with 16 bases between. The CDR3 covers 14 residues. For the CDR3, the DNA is TGTGCCAGCAACCCTTGGGCAGGGTCCACTGAAGCTTTCTTT. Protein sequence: CASNPWAGSTEAFF.

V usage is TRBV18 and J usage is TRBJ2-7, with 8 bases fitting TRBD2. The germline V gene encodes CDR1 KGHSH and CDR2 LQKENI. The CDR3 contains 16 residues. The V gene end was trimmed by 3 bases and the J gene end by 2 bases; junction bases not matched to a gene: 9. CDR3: CASSPSRGGWTYEQYF. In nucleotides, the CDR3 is TGTGCCAGCTCACCCAGCCGGGGGGGATGGACCTACGAGCAGTACTTC.

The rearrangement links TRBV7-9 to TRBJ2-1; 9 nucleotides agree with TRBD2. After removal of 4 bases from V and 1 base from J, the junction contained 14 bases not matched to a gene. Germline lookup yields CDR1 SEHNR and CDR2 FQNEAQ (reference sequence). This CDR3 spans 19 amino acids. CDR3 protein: CASSSGILAGEESYNEQFF. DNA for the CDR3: TGTGCCAGCAGCTCCGGAATTTTAGCGGGAGAAGAGTCCTACAATGAGCAGTTCTTC.

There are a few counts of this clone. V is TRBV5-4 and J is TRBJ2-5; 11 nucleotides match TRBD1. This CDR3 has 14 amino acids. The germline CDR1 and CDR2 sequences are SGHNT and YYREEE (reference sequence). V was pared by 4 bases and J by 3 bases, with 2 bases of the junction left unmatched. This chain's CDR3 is CASSAGQGEETQYF. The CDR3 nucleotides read TGTGCCAGCAGCGCGGGACAGGGGGAAGAGACCCAGTACTTC.

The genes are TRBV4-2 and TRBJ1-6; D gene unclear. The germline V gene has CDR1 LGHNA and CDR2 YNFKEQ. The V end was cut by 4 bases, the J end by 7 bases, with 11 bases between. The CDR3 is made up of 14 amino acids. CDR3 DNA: TGTGCCAGCAGCCTCAGCGGACGAAATTCACCCCTCCACTTT. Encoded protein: CASSLSGRNSPLHF.

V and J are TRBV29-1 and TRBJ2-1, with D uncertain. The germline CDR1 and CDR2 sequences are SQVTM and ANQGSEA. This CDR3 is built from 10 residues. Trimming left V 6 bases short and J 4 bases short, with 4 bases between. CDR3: CSVEYNEQFF. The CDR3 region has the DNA TGCAGCGTGGAGTACAATGAGCAGTTCTTC.